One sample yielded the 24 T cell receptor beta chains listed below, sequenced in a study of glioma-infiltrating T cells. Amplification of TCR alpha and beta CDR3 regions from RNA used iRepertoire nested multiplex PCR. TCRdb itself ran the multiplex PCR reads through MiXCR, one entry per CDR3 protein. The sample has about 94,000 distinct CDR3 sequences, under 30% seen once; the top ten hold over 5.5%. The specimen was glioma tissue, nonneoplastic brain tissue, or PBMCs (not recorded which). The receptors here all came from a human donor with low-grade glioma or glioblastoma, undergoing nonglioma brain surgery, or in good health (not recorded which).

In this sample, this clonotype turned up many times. The CDR3 here is CSVVWGSYGYTF. CDR3 nucleotides: TGCAGCGTTGTTTGGGGGAGCTATGGCTACACCTTC. The rearrangement links TRBV29-1 to TRBJ1-2; perhaps TRBD1 as D (5 bases). Germline-derived CDR1 and CDR2 are SQVTM and ANQGSEA. This CDR3 region has 12 residues. V lost 4 bases and J 4 bases, leaving 10 bases between the germline ends. Based on the CDR3 plus reference TRBV29-1 and TRBJ1-2, the full variable domain is SAVISQKPSRDICQRGTSLTIQCQVDSQVTMMFWYRQQPGQSLTLIATANQGSEATYESGFVIDKFPISRPNLTFSTLTVSNMSPEDSSIYLCSVVWGSYGYTFGSGTRLTVV.

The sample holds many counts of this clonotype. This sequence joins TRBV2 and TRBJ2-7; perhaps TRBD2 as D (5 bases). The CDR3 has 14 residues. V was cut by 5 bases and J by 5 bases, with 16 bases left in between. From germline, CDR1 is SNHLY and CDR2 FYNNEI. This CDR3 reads CASSLSSSSDEQYF. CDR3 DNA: TGTGCCAGCAGTTTATCTAGCTCGTCAGACGAGCAGTACTTC.

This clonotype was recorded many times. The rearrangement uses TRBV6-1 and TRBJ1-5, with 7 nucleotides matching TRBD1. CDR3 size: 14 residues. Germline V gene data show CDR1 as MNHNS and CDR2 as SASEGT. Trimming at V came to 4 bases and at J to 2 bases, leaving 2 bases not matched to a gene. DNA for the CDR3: TGTGCCAGCAGTGGACAGGGTGGCAATCAGCCCCAGCATTTT. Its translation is CASSGQGGNQPQHF.

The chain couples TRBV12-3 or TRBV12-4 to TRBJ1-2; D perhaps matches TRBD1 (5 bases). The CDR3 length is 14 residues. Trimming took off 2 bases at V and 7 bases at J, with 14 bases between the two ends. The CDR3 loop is CASSLTGRKFGYTF. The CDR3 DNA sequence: TGTGCCAGCAGTTTAACAGGCAGAAAGTTTGGCTACACCTTC.

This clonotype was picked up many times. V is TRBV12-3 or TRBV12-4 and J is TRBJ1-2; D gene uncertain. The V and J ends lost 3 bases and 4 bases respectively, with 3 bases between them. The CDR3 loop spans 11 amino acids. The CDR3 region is CASSFGYGYTF. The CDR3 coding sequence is TGTGCCAGCAGTTTCGGCTATGGCTACACCTTC.

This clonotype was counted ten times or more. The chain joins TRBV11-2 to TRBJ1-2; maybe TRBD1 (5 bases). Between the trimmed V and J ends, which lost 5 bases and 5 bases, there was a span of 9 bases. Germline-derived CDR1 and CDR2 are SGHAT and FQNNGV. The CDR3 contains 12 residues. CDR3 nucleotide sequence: TGTGCCAGCAGCCTAGCAGGGTATGGCTACACCTTC. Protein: CASSLAGYGYTF. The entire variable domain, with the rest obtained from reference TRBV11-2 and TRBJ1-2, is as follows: EAGVAQSPRYKIIEKRQSVAFWCNPISGHATLYWYQQILGQGPKLLIQFQNNGVVDDSQLPKDRFSAERLKGVDSTLKIQPAKLEDSAVYLCASSLAGYGYTFGSGTRLTVV.

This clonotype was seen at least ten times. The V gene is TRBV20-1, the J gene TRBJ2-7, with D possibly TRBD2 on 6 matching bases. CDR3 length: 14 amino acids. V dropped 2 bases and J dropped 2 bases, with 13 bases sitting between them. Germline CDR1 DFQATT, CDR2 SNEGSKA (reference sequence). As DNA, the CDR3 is TGCAGTGCTAGACTGAACACTAGCCCCTACGAGCAGTACTTC. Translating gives CSARLNTSPYEQYF.

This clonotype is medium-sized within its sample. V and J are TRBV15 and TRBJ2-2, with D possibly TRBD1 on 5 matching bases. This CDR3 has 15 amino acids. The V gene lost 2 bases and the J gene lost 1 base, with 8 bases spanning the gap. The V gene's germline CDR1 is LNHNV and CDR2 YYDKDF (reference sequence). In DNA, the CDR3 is TGTGCCACCAGCAGATTTAGGGGGAACACCGGGGAGCTGTTTTTT. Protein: CATSRFRGNTGELFF.

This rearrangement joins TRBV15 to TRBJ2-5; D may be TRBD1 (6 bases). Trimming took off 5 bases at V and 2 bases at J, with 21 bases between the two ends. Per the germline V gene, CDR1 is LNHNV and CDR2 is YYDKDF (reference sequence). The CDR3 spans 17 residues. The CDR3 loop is CATSAFEQGLIQETQYF. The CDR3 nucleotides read TGTGCCACCAGCGCTTTCGAGCAGGGGCTCATACAAGAGACCCAGTACTTC.

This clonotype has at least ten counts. CDR3 nucleotides: TGTGCCAGCAGCCAAGACTATACGGGGGGCGAGCAGTACTTC. Its translation is CASSQDYTGGEQYF. The gene calls are TRBV3-1 and TRBJ2-7, with 7 bases fitting TRBD2. Trimming at V came to 0 bases and at J to 6 bases, leaving 5 bases not matched to a gene. The V gene's germline CDR1 is LGHDT and CDR2 YNNKEL (reference sequence). The CDR3 has 14 amino acids.

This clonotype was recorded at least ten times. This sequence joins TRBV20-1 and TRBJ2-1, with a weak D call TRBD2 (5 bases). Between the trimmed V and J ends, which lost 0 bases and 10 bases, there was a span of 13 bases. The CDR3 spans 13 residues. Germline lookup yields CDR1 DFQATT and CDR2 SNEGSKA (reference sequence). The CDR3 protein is CSARDLVAPEQFF. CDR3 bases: TGCAGTGCTAGAGATCTTGTAGCGCCCGAGCAGTTCTTC.

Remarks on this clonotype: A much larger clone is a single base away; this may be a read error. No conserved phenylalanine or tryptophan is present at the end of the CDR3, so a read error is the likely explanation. For the CDR3, the DNA is TGTGCCAGTAGTATCACGGGACTCTACGAGCAGTACCTC. This translates into CASSITGLYEQYL. The rearrangement links TRBV19 to TRBJ2-7; maybe TRBD2 (6 bases). The germline CDR1 and CDR2 sequences are LNHDA and SQIVND (reference sequence). Trimming removed 3 bases from V and 3 bases from J, with 9 bases in between. There are 13 residues in the CDR3.

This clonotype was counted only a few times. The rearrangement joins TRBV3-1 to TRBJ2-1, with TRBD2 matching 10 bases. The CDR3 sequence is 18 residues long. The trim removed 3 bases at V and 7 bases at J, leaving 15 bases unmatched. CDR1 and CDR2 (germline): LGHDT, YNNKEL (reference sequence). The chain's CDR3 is CASSHTTLAGVPRNEQFF. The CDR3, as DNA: TGTGCCAGCAGCCACACTACCCTAGCGGGAGTTCCGCGGAATGAGCAGTTCTTC.

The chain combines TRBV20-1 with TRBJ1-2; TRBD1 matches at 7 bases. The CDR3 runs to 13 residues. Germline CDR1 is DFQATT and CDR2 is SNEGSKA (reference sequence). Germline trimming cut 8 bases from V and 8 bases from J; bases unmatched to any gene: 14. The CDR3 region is CSSPGQRSGGYTF. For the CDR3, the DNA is TGCAGTTCACCGGGACAGAGGAGTGGCGGCTACACCTTC.

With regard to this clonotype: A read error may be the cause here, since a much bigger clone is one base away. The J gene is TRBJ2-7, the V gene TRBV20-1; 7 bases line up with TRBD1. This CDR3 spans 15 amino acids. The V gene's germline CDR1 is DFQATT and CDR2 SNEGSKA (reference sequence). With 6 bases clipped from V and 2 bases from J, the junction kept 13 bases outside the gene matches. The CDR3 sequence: CSAHPGQRATYEQYF. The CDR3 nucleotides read TGCAGTGCCCATCCGGGACAGAGGGCCACCTACGAGCAGTACTTC.

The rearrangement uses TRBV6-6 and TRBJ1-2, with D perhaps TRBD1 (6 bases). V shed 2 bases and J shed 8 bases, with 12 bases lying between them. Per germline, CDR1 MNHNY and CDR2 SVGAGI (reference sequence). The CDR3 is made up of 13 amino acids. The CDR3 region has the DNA TGTGCCAGCAGTTACATTGCAGGGGACGGCTACACCTTC. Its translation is CASSYIAGDGYTF.

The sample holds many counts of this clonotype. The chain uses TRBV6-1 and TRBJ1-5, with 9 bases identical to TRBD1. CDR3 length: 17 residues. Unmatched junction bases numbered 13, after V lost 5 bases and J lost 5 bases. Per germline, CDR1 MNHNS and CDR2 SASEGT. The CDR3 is CASSYPMGQGSDQPQHF. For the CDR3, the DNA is TGTGCCAGCAGTTACCCCATGGGACAGGGTTCCGATCAGCCCCAGCATTTT.

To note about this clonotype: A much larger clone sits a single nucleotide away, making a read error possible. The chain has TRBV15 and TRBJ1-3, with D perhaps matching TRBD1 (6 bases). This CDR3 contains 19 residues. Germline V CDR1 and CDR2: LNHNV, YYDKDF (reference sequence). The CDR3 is CATSRTTVGRGSSGDTIYF. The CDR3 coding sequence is TGTGCCACCAGCAGAACCACCGTAGGCAGGGGAAGCTCTGGAGACACCATATATTTT.

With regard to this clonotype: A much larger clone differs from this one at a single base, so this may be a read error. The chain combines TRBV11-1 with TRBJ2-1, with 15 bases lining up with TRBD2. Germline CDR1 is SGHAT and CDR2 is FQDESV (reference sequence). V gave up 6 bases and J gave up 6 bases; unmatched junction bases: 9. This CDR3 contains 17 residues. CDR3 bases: TGTGCCAGCAGACTTGGGCCGGGACTAGCGGGAGGCAATGAGCAGTTCTTC. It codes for CASRLGPGLAGGNEQFF.

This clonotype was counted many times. The CDR3: CASSPRGASYNEQFF. The CDR3 DNA is TGTGCCAGCAGTCCTCGGGGAGCGAGCTACAATGAGCAGTTCTTC. The chain combines TRBV6-1 with TRBJ2-1; D may be TRBD2 (5 bases). The CDR3 loop spans 15 amino acids. The V end lost 5 bases, the J end lost 3 bases, and 14 bases lay between the germline ends. Germline-derived CDR1 and CDR2 are MNHNS and SASEGT.

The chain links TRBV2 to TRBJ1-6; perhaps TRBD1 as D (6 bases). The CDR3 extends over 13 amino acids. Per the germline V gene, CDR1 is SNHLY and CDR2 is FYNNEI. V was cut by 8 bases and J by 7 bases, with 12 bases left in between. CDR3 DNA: TGTGCCAGCGGGAGGACAGCAAATTCACCCCTCCACTTT. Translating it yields CASGRTANSPLHF.

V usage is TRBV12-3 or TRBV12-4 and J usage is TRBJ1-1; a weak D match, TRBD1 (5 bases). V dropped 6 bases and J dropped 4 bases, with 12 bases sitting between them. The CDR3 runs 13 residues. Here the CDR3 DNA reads TGTGCCAGCAGGGGACGGGCCGTCACTGAAGCTTTCTTT. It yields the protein CASRGRAVTEAFF.

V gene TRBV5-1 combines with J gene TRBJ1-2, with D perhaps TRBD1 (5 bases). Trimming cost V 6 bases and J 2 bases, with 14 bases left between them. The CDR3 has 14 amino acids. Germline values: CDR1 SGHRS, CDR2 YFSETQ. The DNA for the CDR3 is TGCGCCAGCACCAATGGGGCGGGGAACTATGGCTACACCTTC. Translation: CASTNGAGNYGYTF. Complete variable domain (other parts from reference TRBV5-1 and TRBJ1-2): KAGVTQTPRYLIKTRGQQVTLSCSPISGHRSVSWYQQTPGQGLQFLFEYFSETQRNKGNFPGRFSGRQFSNSRSEMNVSTLELGDSALYLCASTNGAGNYGYTFGSGTRLTVV.

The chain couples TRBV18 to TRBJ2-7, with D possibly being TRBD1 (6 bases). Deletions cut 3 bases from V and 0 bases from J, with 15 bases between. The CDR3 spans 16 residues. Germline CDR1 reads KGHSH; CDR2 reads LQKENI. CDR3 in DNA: TGTGCCAGCTCACCCACAGGGTTCTCTAACTCCTACGAGCAGTACTTC. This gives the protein CASSPTGFSNSYEQYF.